This T cell receptor beta chain was captured in a study of blood T cell repertoires in COVID-19 (dated by TCRdb to 2018 to 2020). With respect to the entire study: Samples covering the acute and convalescent phases of COVID-19 were provided by collaborators in the United States, Italy and Spain. The material from the prospective study consisted of cDNA or gDNA derived from T cells, B-cell-depleted T cells, or PBMCs. The dataset comprised deeply sampled blood TCRbeta repertoires from subjects exposed to, actively infected with, or recovered from COVID-19. The repertoires were released in a freely available public database meant as a resource for research on the immune response to SARS-CoV-2. The samples were drawn from two sources: the first 160 participants of the ongoing ImmuneRACE study, and over 1,000 subjects contributed by 6 global collaborators. Nearly every sample came with metadata listing a de-identified subject ID, COVID-19 status, age in years and sex. Where available, HLA class I and class II types were obtained from metadata supplied by the sample provider rather than from assay-based typing. The research as a whole found: How much clinical and demographic metadata was included differed by source and by participant, and the metadata was provided uncurated.

CDR1 MGHRA and CDR2 YSYEKL were looked up in the germline V gene. From cysteine to phenylalanine, the CDR3 is 15 amino acids long. Only CDR3 DNA remains: 45 bases, in frame from the first base. TCRbeta CDR3 regions were amplified from genomic DNA using the immunoSEQ Assay, a bias-controlled multiplex PCR. In the source study's methods: Within the assay, amplification of reference gene primers was used to estimate how many nucleated cells each sample contained. Sequence reads were collapsed and filtered to measure the absolute abundance of every unique TCRbeta CDR3 rearrangement. For each sample, productive Simpson clonality was calculated by taking the square root of Simpson's diversity index across productive rearrangements. As stored in TCRdb, this immuneACCESS dataset retains in-frame rearrangements with V and J assigned. A fraction of the clones does not appear; measured against another copy, unresolved V genes explain less than half of the discrepancy, and the remainder lacks a known reason. V and J calls and clone size come straight from that table; D and trimming were deduced from the DNA. This sample has under 150,000 clones in its table, and roughly 80% of those were observed once. The top ten hold 1.5% to 1.9% of the sample.

Remarks on this clone: Which antigen it targets is not known. At one of its ends the junction is not consistent with the germline gene, which may arise from a read error.

The collaborating institutions used their own protocols to collect whole blood in K2EDTA tubes. Collaborator samples were shipped for TCRbeta analysis as frozen whole blood, isolated PBMCs, or DNA extracted from either sample type. The chain joins TRBV4-1 to TRBJ2-7, and 11 junction bases match TRBD2. The sequence derives from a man aged 50 or older with acute or convalescent COVID-19. Sequencing used peripheral blood. At the DNA level, the sequence is TGCGCCAGCAGCGTACTAGCGGGGGACCTCTACGTGCAGTACTTC. This gives the protein CASSVLAGDLYVQYF.